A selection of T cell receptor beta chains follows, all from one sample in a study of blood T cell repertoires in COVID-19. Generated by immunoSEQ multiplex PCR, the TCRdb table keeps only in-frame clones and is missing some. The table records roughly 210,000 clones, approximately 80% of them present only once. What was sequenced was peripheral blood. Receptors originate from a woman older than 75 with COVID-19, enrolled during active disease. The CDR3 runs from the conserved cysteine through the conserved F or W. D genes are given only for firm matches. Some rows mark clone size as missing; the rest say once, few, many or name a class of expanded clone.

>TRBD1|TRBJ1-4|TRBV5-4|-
CASSLSTGATNEKLFF
TGTGCCAGCAGCTTGTCCACAGGGGCGACTAATGAAAAACTGTTTTTT
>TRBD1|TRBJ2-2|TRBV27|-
CASQTGTVNTGELFF
TGTGCCAGCCAAACCGGGACAGTTAACACCGGGGAGCTGTTTTTT
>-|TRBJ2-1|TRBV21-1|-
CARRTSGGAELYNNEQFF
TGTGCCAGAAGAACTAGCGGGGGGGCCGAGCTATACAACAATGAGCAGTTCTTC
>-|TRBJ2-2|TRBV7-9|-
CASSSLDNTGELFF
TGTGCCAGCAGCTCACTAGATAACACCGGGGAGCTGTTTTTT
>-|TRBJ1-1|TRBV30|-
CAWRSGGGNTEAFF
TGTGCCTGGAGATCTGGCGGCGGCAACACTGAAGCTTTCTTT
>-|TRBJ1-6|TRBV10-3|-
CAQRGILDSPLHF
TGTGCCCAAAGAGGGATCCTTGATTCACCCCTCCACTTT
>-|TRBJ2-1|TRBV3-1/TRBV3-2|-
CASSQVAPYNEQFF
TGTGCCAGCAGCCAAGTGGCACCTTACAATGAGCAGTTCTTC
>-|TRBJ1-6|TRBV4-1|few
CASSRIPGSPLHF
TGCGCCAGCAGCCGGATCCCGGGTTCACCCCTCCACTTT
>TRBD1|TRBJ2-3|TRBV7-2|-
CASSLSWARGRDTQYF
TGTGCCAGCAGCTTAAGTTGGGCCAGGGGGCGAGATACGCAGTATTTT
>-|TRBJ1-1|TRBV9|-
CASSVVSGVWTEAFF
TGTGCCAGCAGCGTAGTCTCCGGGGTATGGACTGAAGCTTTCTTT
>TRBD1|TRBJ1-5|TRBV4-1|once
CASSPFPATGATPEPQHF
TGCGCCAGCAGCCCTTTCCCGGCGACAGGGGCCACTCCAGAGCCCCAGCATTTT
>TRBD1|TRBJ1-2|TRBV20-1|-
CSASGASGQVNYGYTF
TGCAGTGCTAGTGGTGCCTCGGGACAGGTTAACTATGGCTACACCTTC
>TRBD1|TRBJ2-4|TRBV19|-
CASTITGTGGLNIQYF
TGTGCCAGTACCATCACCGGGACAGGGGGCCTAAACATTCAGTACTTC
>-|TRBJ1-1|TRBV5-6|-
CASSGLEGTEAFF
TGTGCCAGCAGCGGGTTGGAGGGCACTGAAGCTTTCTTT
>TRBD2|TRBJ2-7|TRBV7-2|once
CASSLDGLAGEEYF
TGTGCCAGCAGCTTAGACGGACTAGCGGGGGAGGAGTACTTC
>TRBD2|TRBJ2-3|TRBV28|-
CASSLGSGARADTQYF
TGTGCCAGCAGTTTAGGGAGCGGGGCGAGGGCAGATACGCAGTATTTT
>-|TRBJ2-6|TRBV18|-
CASSLSRLRSGANVLTF
TGTGCCAGCTCCCTGTCAAGACTGCGTTCTGGGGCCAACGTCCTGACTTTC
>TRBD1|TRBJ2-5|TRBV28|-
CASRTDRAAVTQYF
TGTGCCAGCAGGACGGACAGGGCGGCTGTGACCCAGTACTTC
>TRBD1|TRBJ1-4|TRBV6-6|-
CASSTQGGGLFF
TGTGCCAGCAGTACACAGGGGGGAGGGCTGTTTTTT
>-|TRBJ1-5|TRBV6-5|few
CASSYSRVNSNQPQHF
TGTGCCAGCAGTTACTCGAGGGTAAATAGCAATCAGCCCCAGCATTTT
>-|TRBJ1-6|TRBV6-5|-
CASSFGDNSPLHF
TGTGCCAGCAGTTTCGGGGATAATTCACCCCTCCACTTT
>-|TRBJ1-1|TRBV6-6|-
CASSYTVNTEAFF
TGTGCCAGCAGTTATACTGTGAACACTGAAGCTTTCTTT
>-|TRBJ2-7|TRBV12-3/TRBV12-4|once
CASSFSVPEQYF
TGTGCCAGCAGTTTTTCGGTTCCGGAGCAGTACTTC
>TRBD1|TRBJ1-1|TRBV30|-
CAWRGQQSSEAFF
TGTGCCTGGAGGGGACAGCAATCCTCTGAAGCTTTCTTT
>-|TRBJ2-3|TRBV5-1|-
CASSFYENTDTQYF
TGCGCCAGCAGCTTCTATGAGAACACAGATACGCAGTATTTT
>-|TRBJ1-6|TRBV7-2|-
CASSIQQGVSYNSPLHF
TGTGCCAGCAGCATACAACAGGGCGTCTCCTATAATTCACCCCTCCACTTT
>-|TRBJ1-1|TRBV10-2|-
CASRDSANTEAFF
TGCGCCAGCAGGGACAGCGCGAACACTGAAGCTTTCTTT
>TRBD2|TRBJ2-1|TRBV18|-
CASSPLAAGGENNEQFF
TGTGCCAGCTCACCATTGGCAGCGGGGGGGGAGAACAATGAGCAGTTCTTC
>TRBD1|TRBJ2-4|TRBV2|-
CASSGQGVSKNIQYF
TGTGCCAGCAGTGGACAGGGGGTCAGCAAAAACATTCAGTACTTC
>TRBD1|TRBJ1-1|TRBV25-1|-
CASSGHTGTGSTEAFF
TGTGCCAGCAGTGGTCACACCGGGACAGGGTCTACTGAAGCTTTCTTT
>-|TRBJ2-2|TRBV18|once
CASSPPNFSRLTGELFF
TGTGCCAGCTCACCACCTAATTTCTCGCGGCTGACCGGGGAGCTGTTTTTT
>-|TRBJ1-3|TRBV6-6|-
CASSPPSRSGNTIYF
TGTGCCAGCAGTCCCCCCTCCCGGTCTGGAAACACCATATATTTT
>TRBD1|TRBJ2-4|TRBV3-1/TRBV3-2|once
CASSPGGVAKNIQYF
TGTGCCAGCAGCCCAGGGGGTGTAGCCAAAAACATTCAGTACTTC
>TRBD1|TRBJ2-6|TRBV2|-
CASNRQGPSGANVLTF
TGTGCCAGCAATAGACAGGGCCCCTCTGGGGCCAACGTCCTGACTTTC
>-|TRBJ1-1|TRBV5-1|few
CASSWGGDINTEAFF
TGCGCCAGCAGCTGGGGGGGTGACATTAACACTGAAGCTTTCTTT
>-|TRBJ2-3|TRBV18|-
CASSPGSVTDTQYF
TGTGCCAGCTCACCCGGGTCGGTCACAGATACGCAGTATTTT
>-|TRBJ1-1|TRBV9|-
CASSVGAGLGDTEAFF
TGTGCCAGCAGCGTAGGTGCCGGCCTAGGGGACACTGAAGCTTTCTTT
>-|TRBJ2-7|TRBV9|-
CASSVSPVARGSYEQYF
TGTGCCAGCAGCGTATCCCCAGTGGCCAGGGGATCCTACGAGCAGTACTTC
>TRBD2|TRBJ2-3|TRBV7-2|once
CASSLSPSGGAEDTQYF
TGTGCCAGCAGCTTATCCCCCTCCGGGGGGGCCGAAGATACGCAGTATTTT
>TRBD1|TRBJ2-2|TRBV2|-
CASSLGQANTGELFF
TGTGCCAGCAGTTTAGGACAGGCGAACACCGGGGAGCTGTTTTTT
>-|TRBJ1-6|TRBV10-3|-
CAIRATRDNSPLHF
TGTGCCATCAGGGCGACCCGGGATAATTCACCCCTCCACTTT
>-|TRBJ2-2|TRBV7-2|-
CASSLRLVNTGELFF
TGTGCCAGCAGCCTCCGACTAGTGAACACCGGGGAGCTGTTTTTT
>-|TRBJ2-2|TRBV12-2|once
CASRLPKERGFTGELFF
TGTGCAAGTCGCTTACCCAAAGAGCGGGGTTTCACCGGGGAGCTGTTTTTT
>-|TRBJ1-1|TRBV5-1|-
CASSPTVDTEAFF
TGCGCCAGCAGCCCTACGGTGGACACTGAAGCTTTCTTT
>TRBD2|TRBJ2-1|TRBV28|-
CASSHSGGGYNEQFF
TGTGCCAGCAGTCATAGCGGGGGTGGCTACAATGAGCAGTTCTTC
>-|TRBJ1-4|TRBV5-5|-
CASSLDRVNEKLFF
TGTGCCAGCAGCTTGGACAGGGTTAATGAAAAACTGTTTTTT
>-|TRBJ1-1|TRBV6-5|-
CASSYSNGRMNTEAFF
TGTGCCAGCAGTTACTCGAATGGCAGGATGAACACTGAAGCTTTCTTT
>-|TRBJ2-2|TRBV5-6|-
CASSYRTGLGELFF
TGTGCCAGCAGCTACCGAACAGGGTTAGGGGAGCTGTTTTTT
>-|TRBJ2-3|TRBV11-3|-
CASSFKHAGKVHRTDTQYF
TGTGCCAGCAGCTTCAAGCACGCCGGGAAGGTCCATCGCACAGATACGCAGTATTTT
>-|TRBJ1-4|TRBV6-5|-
CASSRGFNEKLFF
TGTGCCAGCAGTCGGGGTTTTAATGAAAAACTGTTTTTT
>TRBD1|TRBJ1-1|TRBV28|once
CASSSRRGQGAYTEAFF
TGTGCCAGCAGCTCCCGCCGCGGACAGGGGGCATACACTGAAGCTTTCTTT
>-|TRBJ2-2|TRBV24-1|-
CATSVTGFGELFF
TGTGCCACCAGTGTAACAGGGTTCGGGGAGCTGTTTTTT
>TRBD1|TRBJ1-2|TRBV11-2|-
CASSLEGTGIRGYTF
TGTGCCAGCAGCTTAGAAGGGACAGGGATCCGGGGCTACACCTTC
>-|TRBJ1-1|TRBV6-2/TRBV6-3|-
CASSSTGGWSTEAFF
TGTGCCAGCAGTTCCACGGGAGGCTGGAGCACTGAAGCTTTCTTT